The rows below give T cell receptor beta chains drawn from one sample of a study of T cells in Graves' hyperthyroidism and ophthalmopathy. From the multiplex PCR reads, TCRdb called clonotypes with MiXCR, one entry per CDR3 protein. The sample contains more than 300,000 distinct CDR3 sequences, around 18% of which appear only once. Material for sequencing was blood. The origin of the receptors is a man younger than 30 with Graves' ophthalmopathy. The CDR3 runs from the conserved cysteine through the conserved F or W. A D gene is named only where the DNA matches it firmly. The size entry is marked missing in some rows and otherwise reads once, few, many or a size class.

few,TRBV10-3,TRBJ2-3,-,TGTGCCATCAGTGAGTCGGGTAGCCTAGGGAATACGCAGTATTTT,CAISESGSLGNTQYF
many,TRBV27,TRBJ2-5,TRBD2,TGTGCCAGCGGTCTGGGCGGTAGCGGGGGGTCTAGGGAGACCCAGTACTTC,CASGLGGSGGSRETQYF
many,TRBV3-1,TRBJ2-5,-,TGTGCCAGCAGCCATAGTAACTACCAGTACTTC,CASSHSNYQYF
many,TRBV5-1,TRBJ1-5,-,TGCGCCAGCAGCTTCCGGGACGAGGAAGCAGACAATCAGCCCCAGCATTTT,CASSFRDEEADNQPQHF
many,TRBV20-1,TRBJ1-4,-,TGCAGTGCCGCGAAACAGGAAGGGAATGAAAAACTGTTTTTT,CSAAKQEGNEKLFF
-,TRBV11-2,TRBJ2-3,-,TGTGCCAGCAGCTTGGCGGGGGCGTCCACTGTGGATACGCAGTATTTT,CASSLAGASTVDTQYF
-,TRBV5-4,TRBJ2-6,-,TGTGCCAGCAGCGTGGCGGGGCGTGGGGCCAACGTCCTGACTTTC,CASSVAGRGANVLTF
many,TRBV7-8,TRBJ1-2,-,TGTGCCAGCAGCTTAGATATGGGAAACTATGGCTACACCTTC,CASSLDMGNYGYTF
many,TRBV11-2,TRBJ1-2,TRBD1,TGTGCCAGCAGACGAGGGGGCAGAACTAACTATGGCTACACCTTC,CASRRGGRTNYGYTF
many,TRBV12-3/TRBV12-4,TRBJ1-6,-,TGTGCCAGTCTGGAGGGAGATTCACCCCTCCACTTT,CASLEGDSPLHF
-,TRBV6-1,TRBJ2-3,-,TGTGCCAGCAGTGAAAGAGGAGGGGCAGATACGCAGTATTTT,CASSERGGADTQYF
many,TRBV18,TRBJ1-5,-,TGTGCCAGCTCACCTCCCGGGGGAGGCAATCAGCCCCAGCATTTT,CASSPPGGGNQPQHF
many,TRBV6-5,TRBJ1-2,-,TGTGCCAGCAGTTCCGCCCGGGCTAAGGGCTACACCTTC,CASSSARAKGYTF
-,TRBV7-6,TRBJ1-2,-,TGTGCCAGCAGGCAGGGGCCCCAAGGGGACGGCTACACCTTC,CASRQGPQGDGYTF
-,TRBV7-6,TRBJ2-7,-,TGTGCCAGCAGCTTAGGTCGCCTTACGGGCGAGCAGTACTTC,CASSLGRLTGEQYF
-,TRBV18,TRBJ2-7,-,TGTGCCAGCTCAAACCGGGTCGCGATTTACGAGCAGTACTTC,CASSNRVAIYEQYF
few,TRBV20-1,TRBJ1-2,TRBD1,TGCAGTGCTAGCGATACCCCGGGACAGCCTTATGGCTACACCTTC,CSASDTPGQPYGYTF
many,TRBV7-6,TRBJ2-7,TRBD1,TGTGCCAGCAGCTCGGGACAGCCCGACGAGCAGTACTTC,CASSSGQPDEQYF
many,TRBV5-1,TRBJ1-1,-,TGCGCCAGCAGCTTGGTTCCAGGAAAGAACACTGAAGCTTTCTTT,CASSLVPGKNTEAFF
many,TRBV7-9,TRBJ2-1,TRBD2,TGTGCCAGCAGCCCCAGGGGGACTAGCGGGGGGGCCGATGAGCAGTTCTTC,CASSPRGTSGGADEQFF
many,TRBV14,TRBJ1-1,-,TGTGCCAGCAGCCAAGATTGGTCAGGGTCCATGAACACTGAAGCTTTCTTT,CASSQDWSGSMNTEAFF
many,TRBV7-2,TRBJ2-1,TRBD1,TGTGCCAGCAGCCGAAGACAGGGGGTTGGTAATGAGCAGTTCTTC,CASSRRQGVGNEQFF
many,TRBV28,TRBJ1-2,-,TGTGCCAGCAGTCCTCGTAACTATGGCTACACCTTC,CASSPRNYGYTF
few,TRBV25-1,TRBJ2-3,-,TGTGCCAGCACCCCTCCAAGCACAGATACGCAGTATTTT,CASTPPSTDTQYF
-,TRBV12-3/TRBV12-4,TRBJ1-2,-,TGTGCCAGCAGTTTAACGGTTAGGGCAGAACTTTATGGCTACACCTTC,CASSLTVRAELYGYTF
many,TRBV27,TRBJ1-5,-,TGTGCCAGCAGTGCCGACACGAGAGGCTACCAGCCCCAGCATTTT,CASSADTRGYQPQHF
many,TRBV18,TRBJ1-1,-,TGTGCCAGCTCACCACCGAGTCGAGCAGACACTGAAGCTTTCTTT,CASSPPSRADTEAFF
-,TRBV10-3,TRBJ2-3,-,TGTGCCATCAGTGAGGTTCTAGACGCAGATTCGCAGTATTTT,CAISEVLDADSQYF
-,TRBV5-4,TRBJ2-1,TRBD1,TGTGCCAGCAGGCCCGGGACAGGGATCGATGAGCAGTTCTTC,CASRPGTGIDEQFF
few,TRBV29-1,TRBJ2-1,-,TGCAGCGGCGAGGACGACTCCTACAATGAGCAGTTCTTC,CSGEDDSYNEQFF
many,TRBV29-1,TRBJ1-1,-,TGCAGCGTTGACGGCAGTGGAACTGAAGCTTTCTTT,CSVDGSGTEAFF
few,TRBV5-4,TRBJ2-5,TRBD1,TGTGCCAGCAGCAATAAGCTTTTCTCCAACTGGGTAGGGGGCGAGGTGACCCAGTACTTC,CASSNKLFSNWVGGEVTQYF
-,TRBV5-1,TRBJ2-7,TRBD2,TGCGCCAGCAGCCTGGTGGGGGGGGACTACGAGCAGTACTTC,CASSLVGGDYEQYF
-,TRBV28,TRBJ2-7,TRBD2,TGTGCCAGCAGTGGACTAGCGGGAGGGCCGCGCGAGCAGTACTTC,CASSGLAGGPREQYF
many,TRBV12-3/TRBV12-4,TRBJ1-5,-,TGTGCCAGCAGGCCCACAGGGAATCAGCCCCAGCATTTT,CASRPTGNQPQHF
many,TRBV6-1,TRBJ1-1,-,TGTGCCAGCACCGAAAGGGGCATGAACACTGAAGCTTTCTTT,CASTERGMNTEAFF
-,TRBV4-1,TRBJ2-1,TRBD2,TGCGCCAGCAGCCATCTTAGCGGGGGAAGCAATGAGCAGTTCTTC,CASSHLSGGSNEQFF
many,TRBV3-1,TRBJ2-7,-,TGTGCCAGCAGTCGCGGGACATACGAGCAGTACTTC,CASSRGTYEQYF
many,TRBV29-1,TRBJ1-2,-,TGCAGCGTTGGAGGTCAGGCTTATGGCTACACCTTC,CSVGGQAYGYTF
few,TRBV6-1,TRBJ1-1,TRBD1,TGTGCCAGCAGTTCCCAGGGGGCTCTTACTGAAGCTTTCTTT,CASSSQGALTEAFF
few,TRBV7-3,TRBJ2-6,TRBD1,TGTGCCAGCAGCCCAAGGACAGGGGTTACTGGGGCCAACGTCCTGACTTTC,CASSPRTGVTGANVLTF
-,TRBV20-1,TRBJ2-1,TRBD2,TGCAGTGCTAGACCCGGGACTAGCGGGGGGGCCAATGAGCAGTTCTTC,CSARPGTSGGANEQFF
-,TRBV7-9,TRBJ2-2,-,TGTGCCCCCCACACCGGGGAGCTGTTTTTT,CAPHTGELFF
few,TRBV5-1,TRBJ1-4,-,TGCGCCAGCAGCCCGGACAGCCAGAATGAAAAACTGTTTTTT,CASSPDSQNEKLFF
many,TRBV2,TRBJ1-2,TRBD1,TGTGCCAGCAGTGAAGGAACAGGGGTGGAGGGCTACACCTTC,CASSEGTGVEGYTF
-,TRBV6-1,TRBJ1-3,-,TGTGCCAGCAGTGAAATCGGACCGAACAGTATATATTTT,CASSEIGPNSIYF
once,TRBV6-5,TRBJ2-5,TRBD2,TGTGCCAGCAGTTACTCTCGGGGGGGGCTTCGGGGGACCCAGTACTTC,CASSYSRGGLRGTQYF
few,TRBV6-5,TRBJ2-2,-,TGTGCCAGCAGTTACTATGGGACTAACACCGGGGAGCTGTTTTTT,CASSYYGTNTGELFF
few,TRBV12-3/TRBV12-4,TRBJ2-7,-,TGTGCCGCTGCTCAGGGACCGCTATTAGAGCAGTACTTC,CAAAQGPLLEQYF
-,TRBV5-1,TRBJ2-2,TRBD1,TGCGCCAGCAGCTCCGGGACAGCTGACACCGGGGAGCTGTTTTTT,CASSSGTADTGELFF
few,TRBV10-3,TRBJ1-3,-,TGTGCCATCAGTACAGGGACACAAGGAGGGGGAAACACCATATATTTT,CAISTGTQGGGNTIYF
few,TRBV12-3/TRBV12-4,TRBJ2-1,-,TGTGCCAGCAGTCCCGGGGGGCCTATCTCCTACAATGAGCAGTTCTTC,CASSPGGPISYNEQFF
-,TRBV28,TRBJ1-4,TRBD1,TGTGCCAGCAGTTTAGCATCAGGGGGCGGGGGGTCTAATGAAAAACTGTTTTTT,CASSLASGGGGSNEKLFF
many,TRBV28,TRBJ2-7,-,TGTGCCAGCAGTTTACGGGACCTTTCCTACGAGCAGTACTTC,CASSLRDLSYEQYF
-,TRBV12-3/TRBV12-4,TRBJ1-2,TRBD1,TGTGCCAGCAGTCTAGGGACAGGGAGCTATGGCTACACCTTC,CASSLGTGSYGYTF
many,TRBV6-1,TRBJ2-7,TRBD1,TGTGCCAGCAGTGACAGGACAGGGGGAGACTACGAGCAGTACTTC,CASSDRTGGDYEQYF
many,TRBV28,TRBJ1-1,-,TGTGCCAGCAGTCCCCCAGTGCCGGGGGGAACTGAAGCTTTCTTT,CASSPPVPGGTEAFF